The 12 T cell receptor beta chains in this list originate from one sample, sequenced in a study of blood T cell repertoires in COVID-19. The table came from immunoSEQ multiplex PCR; TCRdb's copy has only in-frame clones and leaves some out. Found here are 450,000 to 500,000 clones, approximately 85% of them singletons; the top ten hold under 4%. What was sequenced was peripheral blood. These receptors were taken from a human donor in a cohort sampled during active COVID-19.

The chain joins TRBV7-9 to TRBJ2-1; a weak D match, TRBD1 (5 bases). Germline-derived CDR1 and CDR2 are SEHNR and FQNEAQ (reference sequence). The V and J ends lost 1 base and 8 bases respectively, with 9 bases between them. This CDR3 is built from 13 residues. The CDR3 here is CASSLGQGDEQFF. In DNA, the CDR3 is TGTGCCAGCAGCTTAGGGCAGGGCGATGAGCAGTTCTTC.

The chain joins TRBV19 to TRBJ1-6, with D possibly TRBD1 on 5 matching bases. Germline CDR1 and CDR2: LNHDA and SQIVND (reference sequence). The CDR3 is made up of 13 amino acids. The ends were cut back, 1 base at V and 9 bases at J, with 7 bases in the middle. The CDR3 coding sequence is TGTGCCAGTAGTATAGCCAGGGTTTCACCCCTCCACTTT. This encodes CASSIARVSPLHF. Full variable domain (missing parts from reference TRBV19 and TRBJ1-6): DGGITQSPKYLFRKEGQNVTLSCEQNLNHDAMYWYRQDPGQGLRLIYYSQIVNDFQKGDIAEGYSVSREKKESFPLTVTSAQKNPTAFYLCASSIARVSPLHFGNGTRLTVT.

This rearrangement joins TRBV18 to TRBJ2-1; 14 bases are a match to TRBD2. V was pared by 1 base and J by 8 bases, with 10 bases of the junction left unmatched. The CDR3 sequence is 18 residues long. Germline V CDR1 and CDR2: KGHSH, LQKENI. The CDR3 here is CASSPQQPGLAGEYEQFF. The CDR3 coding sequence is TGTGCCAGCTCACCACAACAGCCGGGACTAGCGGGAGAATATGAGCAGTTCTTC.

This chain uses TRBV3-1 (or the pseudogene TRBV3-2) with TRBJ2-1, with 8 bases matching TRBD2. The CDR3 is made up of 16 amino acids. The germline V gene has CDR1 LGHDT and CDR2 YNNKEL (reference sequence). V dropped 6 bases and J dropped 0; count of bases not matched to a gene: 7. The CDR3 DNA is TGTGCCAGCAGACAAACTCGGGAGGGCTCCTACAATGAGCAGTTCTTC. This gives the protein CASRQTREGSYNEQFF.

The CDR3 region has the DNA TGTGCCAGCAGTACTCGACAGGGGGCGGGCGAGCAGTACTTC. The encoded protein is CASSTRQGAGEQYF. The V and J genes are TRBV28 and TRBJ2-7; 10 positions agree with TRBD1. J was trimmed by 6 bases and V by 5 bases; bases with no gene match: 7. The CDR3 totals 14 residues. CDR1 MDHEN and CDR2 SYDVKM come from the germline V gene.

The V call is TRBV28, the J call TRBJ2-1; 8 nucleotides agree with TRBD1. Per the germline V gene, CDR1 is MDHEN and CDR2 is SYDVKM. This CDR3 is 15 amino acids long. Trimming took 7 bases from V and 0 from J; bases not matched to a gene: 5. The chain's CDR3 is CASIPTGGSYNEQFF. CDR3 nucleotides: TGTGCCAGCATTCCCACAGGGGGCTCCTACAATGAGCAGTTCTTC.

The gene calls are TRBV5-1 and TRBJ1-4; 7 bases are shared with TRBD1. The ends lost 5 bases at V and 0 bases at J; junction bases unmatched: 7. The CDR3 runs to 16 residues. The germline CDR1 and CDR2 sequences are SGHRS and YFSETQ. This CDR3 reads CASSVDRAATNEKLFF. CDR3 in DNA: TGCGCCAGCAGTGTCGACAGGGCTGCAACTAATGAAAAACTGTTTTTT.

This clone was seen only once. The chain carries TRBV28 and TRBJ1-2; D is ambiguous. The V gene's germline CDR1 is MDHEN and CDR2 SYDVKM. Trimming left V 6 bases short and J 5 bases short, with 4 bases between. The CDR3 runs 10 residues. The CDR3 region is CASSRYGYTF. The CDR3 nucleotides are TGTGCCAGCAGCCGTTATGGCTACACCTTC.

This clone was seen a single time. The chain is built from TRBV6-5 and TRBJ1-4; the D gene is possibly TRBD1 (5 bases). The V gene lost 11 bases and the J gene lost 1 base, with 11 bases spanning the gap. The CDR3 is 13 residues long. Germline CDR1 and CDR2: MNHEY and SVGAGI. The CDR3 DNA is TGTGCCTGCCGGGGGGTAACTAATGAAAAACTGTTTTTT. It codes for CACRGVTNEKLFF.

J is TRBJ2-7 and V is TRBV19, with D tentatively TRBD1 (6 bases). The CDR3 totals 14 residues. Per germline, CDR1 LNHDA and CDR2 SQIVND (reference sequence). Trimming stripped 4 bases from V and 7 bases from J, with 17 bases between. The CDR3 DNA reads as TGTGCCAGTAGTACCCATGGGCAGGGGCTTGAGCAGTACTTC. Translating it yields CASSTHGQGLEQYF.

This clone was seen a few times. The chain joins TRBV19 to TRBJ1-2; unclear D gene. Trimming shortened V by 6 bases and J by 4 bases, and 21 bases separated the two germline ends. Germline V gene sequence: CDR1 LNHDA, CDR2 SQIVND (reference sequence). The CDR3 extends over 16 amino acids. CDR3 region: CASSPPERLFGYGYTF. DNA for the CDR3: TGTGCCAGTAGCCCCCCGGAGCGACTTTTCGGCTATGGCTACACCTTC. The variable domain in full, completed from reference TRBV19 and TRBJ1-2, reads DGGITQSPKYLFRKEGQNVTLSCEQNLNHDAMYWYRQDPGQGLRLIYYSQIVNDFQKGDIAEGYSVSREKKESFPLTVTSAQKNPTAFYLCASSPPERLFGYGYTFGSGTRLTVV.

This clone was counted between two and nine times. The chain uses TRBV3-1 (or the pseudogene TRBV3-2) and TRBJ1-2; no clear D gene. Looked up from germline, CDR1 is LGHDT and CDR2 is YNNKEL (reference sequence). The CDR3 loop spans 14 amino acids. Deletions cut 6 bases from V and 6 bases from J, with 17 bases between. The CDR3 protein is CASRHLNAGNGYTF. CDR3 DNA sequence: TGTGCCAGCAGACATCTTAACGCGGGGAATGGCTACACCTTC.